This is a list of T cell receptor beta chains from one sample in a study of T cell responses to AZD1222 COVID-19 vaccine. Sequencing used immunoSEQ multiplex PCR; TCRdb keeps in-frame clones, though not all of them. The data show more than 150,000 clones, around 93% seen once. Sequenced material: peripheral blood, taken on day 0 of AZD1222 vaccination. These receptors were obtained from an adult in good health. The CDR3 runs from the conserved cysteine through the conserved F or W. The D gene is left open where the match is weak. The size field is filled for only some rows; it gives once, few, many or a size class.

>-|TRBJ2-7|TRBD1|TRBV10-3
TGTGCCATCAGTGATAGGGGGACAGGGGAGGATTACGAGCAGTACTTC
CAISDRGTGEDYEQYF
>few|TRBJ2-1|TRBD1|TRBV14
TGTGCCAGCAGCCAAAACAGGGGGCTACGGAACAATGAGCAGTTCTTC
CASSQNRGLRNNEQFF
>-|TRBJ2-2|TRBD2|TRBV27
TGTGCCAGCAAGACTAGCGGGAGTGGGGAGCTGTTTTTT
CASKTSGSGELFF
>-|TRBJ1-5|-|TRBV6-2/TRBV6-3
TGTGCCAGCAGTTACGACCAAACTGCGAACAATCAGCCCCAGCATTTT
CASSYDQTANNQPQHF
>-|TRBJ2-1|TRBD1|TRBV9
TGTGCCAGCCCCAGGGGGTCGGACGATGAGCAGTTCTTC
CASPRGSDDEQFF
>once|TRBJ2-1|-|TRBV6-4
TGTGCCAGCAGTGACTCGATTGGAGAGCAGTTCTTC
CASSDSIGEQFF
>-|TRBJ2-3|TRBD2|TRBV5-1
TGCGCCAGCAGCTTTACTAGCGGGAGTGTCGCAGATACGCAGTATTTT
CASSFTSGSVADTQYF
>-|TRBJ1-6|-|TRBV29-1
TGCAGCGTTAAAGAGGGGGGGGCGGGTAATTCACCCCTCCACTTT
CSVKEGGAGNSPLHF
>once|TRBJ1-2|-|TRBV20-1
TGCAGTGCTAGTCGGAACAGTAACTATGGCTACACCTTC
CSASRNSNYGYTF
>-|TRBJ2-5|-|TRBV20-1
TGCAGTGCTAGTGGCCTAGGGGTGGGCTACCAAGAGACCCAGTACTTC
CSASGLGVGYQETQYF
>-|TRBJ2-2|-|TRBV30
TGTGCCTGGAGTAGCGGGAACACCGGGGAGCTGTTTTTT
CAWSSGNTGELFF
>few|TRBJ2-7|-|TRBV9
TGTGCCAGCAGCGTAGGGACACGTTTTCCCTACGAGCAGTACTTC
CASSVGTRFPYEQYF
>-|TRBJ2-3|-|TRBV7-9
TGTGCCAGCAGCTTAGGAGTCACAGATACGCAGTATTTT
CASSLGVTDTQYF
>-|TRBJ2-1|TRBD2|TRBV3-1/TRBV3-2
TGTGCCAGCAGCCACCCCTTGACGGCGGGAGGACACAATGAGCAGTTCTTC
CASSHPLTAGGHNEQFF
>-|TRBJ1-4|-|TRBV2
TGTGCCAGCAGCCTGACACGGACAGTGAATGAAAAACTGTTTTTT
CASSLTRTVNEKLFF
>-|TRBJ2-3|-|TRBV7-8
TGTGCCAGCAGTGTTCTGGGGGATACGGATACGCAGTATTTT
CASSVLGDTDTQYF
>-|TRBJ2-1|TRBD2|TRBV20-1
TGCAGTGCTAGTTTAGCGGGAGGGCACGAGCAGTTCTTC
CSASLAGGHEQFF
>-|TRBJ2-1|TRBD1|TRBV3-1/TRBV3-2
TGTGCCAGCAGCCAAGGTCCGGGACAGGAAAGAAGCTCCTACAATGAGCAGTTCTTC
CASSQGPGQERSSYNEQFF
>-|TRBJ1-2|-|TRBV3-1/TRBV3-2
TGTGCCAGCAGCCGGGCCGGAGGCAACTATGGCTACACCTTC
CASSRAGGNYGYTF
>once|TRBJ2-7|-|TRBV7-3
TGTGCCAGCAGCTTCGGAGGGTCCTCCTACGAGCAGTACTTC
CASSFGGSSYEQYF
>once|TRBJ1-2|-|TRBV6-5
TGTGCCAGCAGCGTAACAGAGAACTATGGCTACACCTTC
CASSVTENYGYTF
>once|TRBJ1-3|-|TRBV10-3
TGTGCCATCAGTGAGGGGGTTTCAGGAAACACCATATATTTT
CAISEGVSGNTIYF
>-|TRBJ1-3|-|TRBV30
TGTGCCGGTGACCGCTTCTCTGGAAACACCATATATTTT
CAGDRFSGNTIYF
>-|TRBJ2-2|-|TRBV27
TGTGCCAGCAGTCATCGGGGCGGGGAGCTGTTTTTT
CASSHRGGELFF
>-|TRBJ2-1|TRBD2|TRBV2
TGTGCCAGCAGTGAATCGGCTAGCGGGAGGGCCATTGAGCAGTTCTTC
CASSESASGRAIEQFF
>-|TRBJ2-1|TRBD2|TRBV28
TGTGCCAGCCAACCCACTCTCGGGAGGGCCTATGAGCAGTTCTTC
CASQPTLGRAYEQFF